These 18 T cell receptor beta chains originate from one sample sequenced in a study of cytomegalovirus exposure and HLA in healthy donors. The PCR employed 60 Vbeta primers together with 13 Jbeta primers. TCRdb keeps only in-frame clones here, not all; method: immunoSEQ multiplex PCR. The data hold about 160,000 clones, with roughly 80% observed a single time. Input material: PBMCs. The receptors shown here come from a male donor in good health and CMV-seronegative.

This rearrangement joins TRBV5-4 to TRBJ2-2; D unresolved. The CDR3 extends over 15 amino acids. Germline-derived CDR1 and CDR2 are SGHNT and YYREEE (reference sequence). V was trimmed by 1 base and J by 1 base, leaving 8 bases between them. The CDR3 loop is CASSLREWNTGELFF. CDR3 sequence (DNA): TGTGCCAGCAGCTTGCGCGAATGGAACACCGGGGAGCTGTTTTTT.

Remarks on this clone: The germline gene is not matched at one end of the junction; a read error may be the cause. The chain links TRBV7-9 to TRBJ1-4; TRBD1 matches 8 bases. In germline, CDR1 is SEHNR, CDR2 FQNEAQ (reference sequence). The CDR3 has 14 amino acids. The CDR3 sequence: CSSRRTGLNEKLFF. CDR3 in DNA: TGTTCCAGCAGACGGACAGGGCTTAACGAAAAACTGTTTTTT.

The J gene is TRBJ2-1, the V gene TRBV2, with a possible D match to TRBD2 (6 bases). Germline-derived CDR1 and CDR2 are SNHLY and FYNNEI. CDR3 length equals 13 residues. Trimming pared 4 bases from V and 9 bases from J, leaving 13 bases between. For the CDR3, the DNA is TGTGCCAGCAGTGGACTAGTTAGGGGTGAGCAGTTCTTC. This sequence encodes CASSGLVRGEQFF.

This chain joins TRBV5-1 and TRBJ2-5; TRBD2 matches at 9 bases. CDR3 size: 14 residues. Looked up from germline, CDR1 is SGHRS and CDR2 is YFSETQ. Trimming cost V 2 bases and J 2 bases; bases outside gene matches: 1. The CDR3 DNA reads as TGCGCCAGCAGCTTCGGACTAGCGCAAGAGACCCAGTACTTC. This gives the protein CASSFGLAQETQYF.

This rearrangement joins TRBV28 to TRBJ2-7; D is possibly TRBD1 (5 bases). V shed 2 bases and J shed 5 bases, with 7 bases lying between them. Looked up from germline, CDR1 is MDHEN and CDR2 is SYDVKM. The CDR3 runs to 12 residues. CDR3 DNA: TGTGCCAGCAGTTTACAGGGTAACGAGCAGTACTTC. Amino acids: CASSLQGNEQYF.

The chain uses TRBV7-2 and TRBJ2-1; TRBD2 aligns across 13 bases. CDR1 and CDR2 (germline): SGHTA, FQGNSA. Trimming took 8 bases from V and 10 from J; bases not matched to a gene: 8. The CDR3 length is 14 residues. Here the CDR3 DNA reads TGTGCCAGCGCCCTGGGACTAGCGGGATTCGAGCAGTTCTTC. Encoded protein: CASALGLAGFEQFF.

This clone is a singleton in its sample. The chain uses TRBV28 and TRBJ1-2; D might be TRBD1 (5 bases). The V and J ends lost 3 bases and 4 bases respectively, with 12 bases between them. This CDR3 comprises 14 residues. In germline, CDR1 is MDHEN, CDR2 SYDVKM. This chain's CDR3 is CASSLAGMGYGYTF. Here the CDR3 DNA reads TGTGCCAGCAGTTTGGCAGGGATGGGCTATGGCTACACCTTC.

The table lists this clone with a few counts. The V call is TRBV19, the J call TRBJ1-4; maybe TRBD1 (5 bases). Trimming stripped 6 bases from V and 2 bases from J, with 16 bases between. Germline V gene lookup returns CDR1 LNHDA and CDR2 SQIVND (reference sequence). The length of the CDR3 is 16 residues. As DNA, the CDR3 is TGTGCCAGTAGGGACCCCAGGGATTGGACTAATGAAAAACTGTTTTTT. Translation gives CASRDPRDWTNEKLFF.

This sequence joins TRBV11-1 and TRBJ2-1; 14 bases map to TRBD2. Germline CDR1 is SGHAT and CDR2 is FQDESV (reference sequence). CDR3 size: 16 residues. Trimming took 4 bases from V and 10 from J; bases not matched to a gene: 9. Here the CDR3 reads CASSSGTSGRYNEQFF. The CDR3 nucleotides read TGTGCCAGCAGCTCCGGGACTAGCGGGAGATATAACGAGCAGTTCTTC.

The chain is built from TRBV5-4 and TRBJ1-1, with a possible D match to TRBD1 (6 bases). V lost 4 bases to trimming and J lost 2 bases, with 12 bases between them. This CDR3 contains 14 residues. Germline CDR1 reads SGHNT; CDR2 reads YYREEE (reference sequence). CDR3 DNA: TGTGCCAGCAGCGCCGGACAGACAAACACTGAAGCTTTCTTT. Its translation: CASSAGQTNTEAFF. The full variable domain, rest sourced from reference TRBV5-4 and TRBJ1-1, is ETGVTQSPTHLIKTRGQQVTLRCSSQSGHNTVSWYQQALGQGPQFIFQYYREEENGRGNFPPRFSGLQFPNYSSELNVNALELDDSALYLCASSAGQTNTEAFFGQGTRLTVV.

The gene calls are TRBV5-1 and TRBJ2-4, with D perhaps matching TRBD1 (5 bases). Germline values: CDR1 SGHRS, CDR2 YFSETQ. Trimming stripped 1 base from V and 7 bases from J, with 6 bases between. The CDR3 loop spans 12 amino acids. The CDR3 protein is CASSLNRNIQYF. CDR3 DNA sequence: TGCGCCAGCAGCTTGAACAGGAACATTCAGTACTTC.

The chain uses TRBV9 and TRBJ1-2; D not resolved. CDR1 and CDR2 (germline): SGDLS, YYNGEE. The CDR3 loop spans 12 amino acids. V shed 7 bases and J shed 3 bases, with 10 bases lying between them. CDR3 coding DNA: TGTGCCAGCTCCCAGGATTACTATGGCTACACCTTC. It is translated as CASSQDYYGYTF. The full variable domain, in which reference TRBV9 and TRBJ1-2 provide the parts outside the CDR3, is DSGVTQTPKHLITATGQRVTLRCSPRSGDLSVYWYQQSLDQGLQFLIQYYNGEERAKGNILERFSAQQFPDLHSELNLSSLELGDSALYFCASSQDYYGYTFGSGTRLTVV.

CDR3 coding DNA: TGTGCCAGCAGTAGTGACAGGAGGAACACTGAAGCTTTCTTT. Protein sequence: CASSSDRRNTEAFF. The chain links TRBV6-1 to TRBJ1-1; D possibly corresponds to TRBD1 (6 bases). Trimming left V 5 bases short and J 1 base short, with 11 bases between. This CDR3 is 14 amino acids long. The germline gives CDR1 MNHNS, CDR2 SASEGT.

This clone was found once. The V gene is TRBV19, the J gene TRBJ2-2, with 14 bases aligning to TRBD2. V lost 10 bases to trimming and J lost 5 bases; unmatched junction nucleotides: 9. Germline values: CDR1 LNHDA, CDR2 SQIVND (reference sequence). The CDR3 is 16 residues long. This CDR3 reads CATGLAGVLVTGELFF. DNA for the CDR3: TGTGCCACGGGACTAGCGGGAGTCCTAGTAACCGGGGAGCTGTTTTTT.

This clone has just one count. The rearrangement links TRBV5-6 to TRBJ1-1; tentatively, D is TRBD1 (5 bases). Per germline, CDR1 SGHDT and CDR2 YYEEEE. Trimming shortened V by 4 bases and J by 2 bases, and 18 bases separated the two germline ends. This CDR3 is built from 16 residues. CDR3 nucleotides: TGTGCCAGCAGCAAACAAAGACACAGGTCAAACACTGAAGCTTTCTTT. Translation gives CASSKQRHRSNTEAFF.

The gene calls are TRBV7-8 and TRBJ2-3; D may be TRBD1 (8 bases). The CDR3 has 15 amino acids. V was shortened by 8 bases and J by 3 bases, with 18 bases between the two germline ends. Looked up from germline, CDR1 is SGHVS and CDR2 is FQNEAQ. In DNA, the CDR3 is TGTGCCAGCGGAAAAACAGGGGGAGGGACAGATACGCAGTATTTT. Translation gives CASGKTGGGTDTQYF. Looking up the rest from reference TRBV7-8 and TRBJ2-3 gives the full variable domain: GAGVSQSPRYKVAKRGQDVALRCDPISGHVSLFWYQQALGQGPEFLTYFQNEAQLDKSGLPSDRFFAERPEGSVSTLKIQRTQQEDSAVYLCASGKTGGGTDTQYFGPGTRLTVL.

Only a few counts were recorded for this clone. This chain connects TRBV2 to TRBJ1-1; D remains ambiguous. CDR3 size: 11 residues. Germline V gives CDR1 SNHLY, CDR2 FYNNEI. Trimming cost V 7 bases and J 6 bases, with 9 bases left between them. CDR3 in amino acids: CASTGSPEAFF. The CDR3 DNA follows: TGTGCCAGCACTGGGAGTCCTGAAGCTTTCTTT.

This rearrangement joins TRBV6-6 to TRBJ2-5; 7 nucleotides agree with TRBD1. The CDR3 extends over 15 amino acids. The germline V gene encodes CDR1 MNHNY and CDR2 SVGAGI (reference sequence). With V trimmed by 6 bases and J by 2 bases, 9 bases remained unmatched. The CDR3 nucleotides read TGTGCCAGCAGGGACAGGTTTGGGAGACAAGAGACCCAGTACTTC. Protein product: CASRDRFGRQETQYF.